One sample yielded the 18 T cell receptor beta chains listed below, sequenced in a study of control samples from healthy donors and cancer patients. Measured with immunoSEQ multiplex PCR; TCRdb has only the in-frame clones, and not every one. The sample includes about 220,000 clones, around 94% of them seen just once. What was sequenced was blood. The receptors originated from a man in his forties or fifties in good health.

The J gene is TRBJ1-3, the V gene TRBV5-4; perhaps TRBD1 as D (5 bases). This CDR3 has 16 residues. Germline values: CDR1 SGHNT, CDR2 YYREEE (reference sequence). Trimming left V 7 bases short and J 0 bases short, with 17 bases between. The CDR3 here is CASPTSGSNSGNTIYF. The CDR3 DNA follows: TGTGCCAGCCCTACCTCAGGGTCCAACTCTGGAAACACCATATATTTT.

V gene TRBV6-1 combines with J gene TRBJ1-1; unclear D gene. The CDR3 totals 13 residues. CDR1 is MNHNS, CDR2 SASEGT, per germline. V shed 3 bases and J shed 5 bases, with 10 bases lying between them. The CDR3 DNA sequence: TGTGCCAGCAGTGACAACATGAGGACTGAAGCTTTCTTT. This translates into CASSDNMRTEAFF.

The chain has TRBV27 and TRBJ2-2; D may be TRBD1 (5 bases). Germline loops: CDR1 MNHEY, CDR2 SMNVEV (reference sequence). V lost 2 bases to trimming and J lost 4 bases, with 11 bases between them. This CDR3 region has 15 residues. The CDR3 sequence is CASSLKGLGTGELFF. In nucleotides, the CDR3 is TGTGCCAGCAGTTTAAAGGGGCTTGGCACCGGGGAGCTGTTTTTT.

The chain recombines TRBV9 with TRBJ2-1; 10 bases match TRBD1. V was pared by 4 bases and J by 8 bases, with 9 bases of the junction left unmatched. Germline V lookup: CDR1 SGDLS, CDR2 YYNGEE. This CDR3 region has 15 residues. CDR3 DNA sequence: TGTGCCAGCAGCCCACGACAGGGGGCAATGTATGAGCAGTTCTTC. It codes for CASSPRQGAMYEQFF.

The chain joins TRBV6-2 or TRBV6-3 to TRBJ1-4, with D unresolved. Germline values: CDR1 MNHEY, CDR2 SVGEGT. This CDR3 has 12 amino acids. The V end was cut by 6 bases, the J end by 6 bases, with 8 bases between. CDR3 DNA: TGTGCCAGCAGCCCCGCCGATGAAAAACTGTTTTTT. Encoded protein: CASSPADEKLFF.

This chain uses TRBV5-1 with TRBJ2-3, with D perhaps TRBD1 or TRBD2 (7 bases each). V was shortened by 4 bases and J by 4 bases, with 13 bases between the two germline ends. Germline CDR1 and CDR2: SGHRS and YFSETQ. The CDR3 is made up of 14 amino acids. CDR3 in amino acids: CASSKPGGADTQYF. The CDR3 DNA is TGCGCCAGCAGCAAGCCAGGGGGGGCAGATACGCAGTATTTT.

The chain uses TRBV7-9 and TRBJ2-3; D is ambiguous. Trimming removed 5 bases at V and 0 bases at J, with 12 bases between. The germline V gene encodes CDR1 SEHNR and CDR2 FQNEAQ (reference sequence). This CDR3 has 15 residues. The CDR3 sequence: CASSPWTASTDTQYF. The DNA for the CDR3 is TGTGCCAGCAGCCCCTGGACCGCTAGCACAGATACGCAGTATTTT.

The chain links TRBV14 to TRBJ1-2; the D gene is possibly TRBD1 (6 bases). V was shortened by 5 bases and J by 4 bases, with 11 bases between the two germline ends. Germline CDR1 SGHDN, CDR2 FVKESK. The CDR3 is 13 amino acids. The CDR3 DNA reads TGTGCCAGCAGCGCCCAGGGGACCTATGGCTACACCTTC. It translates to CASSAQGTYGYTF.

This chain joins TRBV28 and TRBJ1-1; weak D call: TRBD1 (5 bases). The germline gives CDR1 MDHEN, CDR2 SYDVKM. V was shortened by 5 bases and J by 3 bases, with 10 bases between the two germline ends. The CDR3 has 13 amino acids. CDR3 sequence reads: CASSQGRYTEAFF. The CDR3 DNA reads TGTGCCAGCAGTCAGGGCAGATACACTGAAGCTTTCTTT.

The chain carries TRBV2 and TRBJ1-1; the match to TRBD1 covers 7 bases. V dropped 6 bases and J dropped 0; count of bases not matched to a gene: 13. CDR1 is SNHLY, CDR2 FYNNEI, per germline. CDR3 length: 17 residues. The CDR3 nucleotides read TGTGCCAGCAGGGAATTGACAGGGTCGCTATTGAACACTGAAGCTTTCTTT. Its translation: CASRELTGSLLNTEAFF.

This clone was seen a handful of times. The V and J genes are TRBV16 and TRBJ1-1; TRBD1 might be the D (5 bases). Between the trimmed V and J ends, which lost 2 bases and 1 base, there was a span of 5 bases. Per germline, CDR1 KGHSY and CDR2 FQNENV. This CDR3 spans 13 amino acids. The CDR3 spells CASSQDRNTEAFF. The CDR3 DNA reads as TGTGCCAGCAGCCAAGACAGGAACACTGAAGCTTTCTTT.

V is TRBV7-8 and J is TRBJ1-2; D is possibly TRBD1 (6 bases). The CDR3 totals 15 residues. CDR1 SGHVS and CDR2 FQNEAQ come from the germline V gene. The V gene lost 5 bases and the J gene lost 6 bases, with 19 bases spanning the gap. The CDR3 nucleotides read TGTGCCAGCAGCCCCCCCGGGGGGCGATTGCATGGCTACACCTTC. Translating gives CASSPPGGRLHGYTF.

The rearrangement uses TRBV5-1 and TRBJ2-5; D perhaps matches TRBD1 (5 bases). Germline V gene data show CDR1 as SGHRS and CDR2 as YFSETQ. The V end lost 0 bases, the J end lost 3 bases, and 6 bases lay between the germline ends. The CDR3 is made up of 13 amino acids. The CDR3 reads CASSLGQKETQYF. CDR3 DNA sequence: TGCGCCAGCAGCTTGGGACAGAAAGAGACCCAGTACTTC.

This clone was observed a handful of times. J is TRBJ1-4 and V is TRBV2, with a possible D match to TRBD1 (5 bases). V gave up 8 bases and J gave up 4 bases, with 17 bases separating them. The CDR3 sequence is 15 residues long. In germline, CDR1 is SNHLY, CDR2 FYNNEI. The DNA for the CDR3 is TGTGCCAGCCGGGGGGACGGTCGGGGTAATGAAAAACTGTTTTTT. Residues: CASRGDGRGNEKLFF.

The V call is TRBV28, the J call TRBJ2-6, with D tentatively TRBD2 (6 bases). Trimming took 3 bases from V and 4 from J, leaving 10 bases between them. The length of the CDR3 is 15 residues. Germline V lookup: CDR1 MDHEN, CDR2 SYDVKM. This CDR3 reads CASSLGTLGANVLTF. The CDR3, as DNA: TGTGCCAGCAGTTTGGGGACTCTAGGGGCCAACGTCCTGACTTTC.

CDR3 in amino acids: CASSPGGGAGYTF. CDR3 nucleotide sequence: TGTGCCAGCAGTCCGGGGGGGGGCGCAGGCTACACCTTC. The chain combines TRBV2 with TRBJ1-2, with a possible D match to TRBD1 (6 bases). This CDR3 comprises 13 residues. Germline V gives CDR1 SNHLY, CDR2 FYNNEI. Trimming removed 5 bases from V and 8 bases from J, with 15 bases in between. The full variable domain, with the rest looked up from reference TRBV2 and TRBJ1-2, is EPEVTQTPSHQVTQMGQEVILRCVPISNHLYFYWYRQILGQKVEFLVSFYNNEISEKSEIFDDQFSVERPDGSNFTLKIRSTKLEDSAMYFCASSPGGGAGYTFGSGTRLTVV.

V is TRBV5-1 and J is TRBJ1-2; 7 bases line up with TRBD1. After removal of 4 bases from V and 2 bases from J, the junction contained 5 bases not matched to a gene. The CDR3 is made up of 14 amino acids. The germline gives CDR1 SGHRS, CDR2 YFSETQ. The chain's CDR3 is CASSRGTANYGYTF. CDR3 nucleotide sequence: TGCGCCAGCAGCCGTGGGACAGCGAACTATGGCTACACCTTC.

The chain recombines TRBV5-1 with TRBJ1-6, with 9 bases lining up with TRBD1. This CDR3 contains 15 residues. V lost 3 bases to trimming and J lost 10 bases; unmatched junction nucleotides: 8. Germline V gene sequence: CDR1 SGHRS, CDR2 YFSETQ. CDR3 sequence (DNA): TGCGCCAGCAGCTCCCGGGACAGGGATGGGTCACCCCTCCACTTT. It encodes CASSSRDRDGSPLHF.